This TCR beta chain appears in the sequencing data of a study of chemoradiotherapy in HPV16-positive cancers. Broader study findings: Candidate HPV-specific clones and E7-related TCR motifs grew in tumor during treatment. HPV-specific T cells were functionally defined from only two HPV16-positive patients.

This clone was seen a handful of times. Its antigen remains unidentified. The ends were cut back, 1 base at V and 1 base at J, with 7 bases in the middle. This CDR3 spans 14 amino acids. Germline CDR1 is MGHDK and CDR2 is SYGVNS. The protocol was immunoSEQ multiplex PCR, while the TCRdb copy is restricted to in-frame clones and leaves out a portion. The profile shows 9,500 to 15,000 clones, 70% to 90% of them singletons. The clonotype comes from a human donor with HPV-associated anogenital cancer. Sequencing was performed on blood, taken from a patient who underwent chemoradiotherapy. V usage is TRBV25-1 and J usage is TRBJ1-1; a weak D match, TRBD1 (6 bases). The CDR3 is CASSEWGQNTEAFF. The CDR3 DNA is TGTGCCAGCAGTGAATGGGGACAGAACACTGAAGCTTTCTTT.